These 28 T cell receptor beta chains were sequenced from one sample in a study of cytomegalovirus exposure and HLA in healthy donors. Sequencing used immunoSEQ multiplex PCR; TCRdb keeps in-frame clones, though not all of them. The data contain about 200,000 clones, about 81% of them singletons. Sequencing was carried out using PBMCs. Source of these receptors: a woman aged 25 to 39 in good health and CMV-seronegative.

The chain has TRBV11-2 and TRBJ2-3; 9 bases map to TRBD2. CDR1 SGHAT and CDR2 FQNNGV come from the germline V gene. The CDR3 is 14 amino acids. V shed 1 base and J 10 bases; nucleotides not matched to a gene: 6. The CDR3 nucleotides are TGTGCCAGCAGCTTAGTAGCGGGGGCCCCCTCGCAGTATTTT. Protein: CASSLVAGAPSQYF.

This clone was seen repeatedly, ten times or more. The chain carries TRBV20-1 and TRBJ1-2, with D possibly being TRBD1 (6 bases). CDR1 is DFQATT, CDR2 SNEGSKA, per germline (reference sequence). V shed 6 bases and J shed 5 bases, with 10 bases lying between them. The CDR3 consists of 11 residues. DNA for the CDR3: TGCAGTGCCAGGGGAGGGTATGGCTACACCTTC. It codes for CSARGGYGYTF.

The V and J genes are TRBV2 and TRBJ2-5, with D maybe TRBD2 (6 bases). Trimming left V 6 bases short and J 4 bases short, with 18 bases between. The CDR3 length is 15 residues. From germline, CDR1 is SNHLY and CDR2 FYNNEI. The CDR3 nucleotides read TGTGCCAGCAGGGGGGGAGTGGGGGAAGCAGAGACCCAGTACTTC. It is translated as CASRGGVGEAETQYF.

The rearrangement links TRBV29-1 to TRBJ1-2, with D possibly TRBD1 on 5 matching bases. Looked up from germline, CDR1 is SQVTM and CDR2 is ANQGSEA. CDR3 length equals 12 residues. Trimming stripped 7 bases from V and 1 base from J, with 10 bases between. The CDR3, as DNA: TGCAGCGACCAACAGGTTAACTATGGCTACACCTTC. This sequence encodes CSDQQVNYGYTF.

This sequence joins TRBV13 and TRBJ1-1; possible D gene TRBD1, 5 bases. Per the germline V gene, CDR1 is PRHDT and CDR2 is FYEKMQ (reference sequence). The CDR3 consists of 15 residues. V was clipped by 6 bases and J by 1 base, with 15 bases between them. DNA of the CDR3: TGTGCCAGCAGTTCCCTGGGGGGGAGGAACACTGAAGCTTTCTTT. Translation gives CASSSLGGRNTEAFF. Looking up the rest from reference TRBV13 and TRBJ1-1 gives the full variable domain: AAGVIQSPRHLIKEKRETATLKCYPIPRHDTVYWYQQGPGQDPQFLISFYEKMQSDKGSIPDRFSAQQFSDYHSELNMSSLELGDSALYFCASSSLGGRNTEAFFGQGTRLTVV.

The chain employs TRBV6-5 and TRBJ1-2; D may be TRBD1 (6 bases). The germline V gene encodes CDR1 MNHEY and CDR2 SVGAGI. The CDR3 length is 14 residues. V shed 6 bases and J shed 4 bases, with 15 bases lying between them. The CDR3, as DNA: TGTGCCAGCAGGCAAGGGGGGGCGCGCTATGGCTACACCTTC. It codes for CASRQGGARYGYTF.

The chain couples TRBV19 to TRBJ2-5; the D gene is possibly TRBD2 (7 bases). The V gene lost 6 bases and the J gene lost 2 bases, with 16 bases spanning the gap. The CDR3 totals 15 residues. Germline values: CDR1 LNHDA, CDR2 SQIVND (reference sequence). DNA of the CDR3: TGTGCCAGTAGGCTTGGGGGGGCCATACAAGAGACCCAGTACTTC. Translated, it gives CASRLGGAIQETQYF. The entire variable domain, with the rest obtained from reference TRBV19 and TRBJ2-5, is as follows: DGGITQSPKYLFRKEGQNVTLSCEQNLNHDAMYWYRQDPGQGLRLIYYSQIVNDFQKGDIAEGYSVSREKKESFPLTVTSAQKNPTAFYLCASRLGGAIQETQYFGPGTRLLVL.

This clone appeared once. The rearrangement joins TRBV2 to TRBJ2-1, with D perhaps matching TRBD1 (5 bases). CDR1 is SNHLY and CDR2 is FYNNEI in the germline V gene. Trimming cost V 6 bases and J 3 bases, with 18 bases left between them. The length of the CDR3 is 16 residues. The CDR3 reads CASREQETLSYNEQFF. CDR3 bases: TGTGCCAGCAGGGAACAGGAAACCCTAAGCTACAATGAGCAGTTCTTC.

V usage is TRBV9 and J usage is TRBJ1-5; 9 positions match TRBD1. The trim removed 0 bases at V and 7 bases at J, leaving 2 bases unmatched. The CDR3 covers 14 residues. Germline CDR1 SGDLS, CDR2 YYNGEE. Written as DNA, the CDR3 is TGTGCCAGCAGCGTAGGGACAGGGGTGCAGCCCCAGCATTTT. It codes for CASSVGTGVQPQHF.

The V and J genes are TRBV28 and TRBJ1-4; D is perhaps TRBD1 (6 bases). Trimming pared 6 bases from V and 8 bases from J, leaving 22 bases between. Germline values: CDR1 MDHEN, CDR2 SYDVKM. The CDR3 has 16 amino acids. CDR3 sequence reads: CASSPAGGAAGEKLFF. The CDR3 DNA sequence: TGTGCCAGCAGCCCAGCTGGGGGGGCAGCAGGGGAAAAACTGTTTTTT.

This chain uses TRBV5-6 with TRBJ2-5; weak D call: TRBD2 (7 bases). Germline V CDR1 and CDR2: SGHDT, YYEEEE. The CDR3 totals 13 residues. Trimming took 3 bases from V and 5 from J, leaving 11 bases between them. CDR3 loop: CASSSQGGETQYF. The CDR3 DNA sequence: TGTGCCAGCAGCTCACAGGGAGGGGAGACCCAGTACTTC.

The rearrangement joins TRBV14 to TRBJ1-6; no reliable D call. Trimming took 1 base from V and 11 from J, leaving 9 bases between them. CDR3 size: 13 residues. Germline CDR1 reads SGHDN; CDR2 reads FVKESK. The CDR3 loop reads CASSQVRAAPLHF. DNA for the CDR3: TGTGCCAGCAGCCAAGTGAGGGCAGCACCCCTCCACTTT. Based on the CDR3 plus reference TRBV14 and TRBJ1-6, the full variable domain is EAGVTQFPSHSVIEKGQTVTLRCDPISGHDNLYWYRRVMGKEIKFLLHFVKESKQDESGMPNNRFLAERTGGTYSTLKVQPAELEDSGVYFCASSQVRAAPLHFGNGTRLTVT.

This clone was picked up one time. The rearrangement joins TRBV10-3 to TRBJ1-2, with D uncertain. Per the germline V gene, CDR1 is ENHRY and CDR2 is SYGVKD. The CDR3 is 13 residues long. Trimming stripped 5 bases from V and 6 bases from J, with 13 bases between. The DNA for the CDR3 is TGTGCCATCAGTTTGATAGAGGGAAATGGCTACACCTTC. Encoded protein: CAISLIEGNGYTF.

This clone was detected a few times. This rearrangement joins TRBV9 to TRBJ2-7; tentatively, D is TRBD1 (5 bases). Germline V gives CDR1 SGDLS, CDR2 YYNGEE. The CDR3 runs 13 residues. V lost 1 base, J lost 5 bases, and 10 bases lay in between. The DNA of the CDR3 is TGTGCCAGCAGCGTAACAGGCTTCGACGAGCAGTACTTC. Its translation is CASSVTGFDEQYF.

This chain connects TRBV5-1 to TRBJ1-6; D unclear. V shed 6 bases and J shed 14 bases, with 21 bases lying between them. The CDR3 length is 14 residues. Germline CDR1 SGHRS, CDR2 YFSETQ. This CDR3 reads CASTLSTGPGTLHF. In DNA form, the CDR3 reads TGCGCCAGCACCCTCTCAACCGGGCCGGGGACCCTCCACTTT.

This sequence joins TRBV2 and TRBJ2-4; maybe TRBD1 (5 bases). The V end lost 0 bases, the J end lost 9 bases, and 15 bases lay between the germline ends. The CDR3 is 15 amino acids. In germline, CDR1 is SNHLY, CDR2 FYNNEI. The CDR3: CASSEARTQRGIQYF. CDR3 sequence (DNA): TGTGCCAGCAGTGAAGCGAGGACCCAAAGGGGCATTCAGTACTTC.

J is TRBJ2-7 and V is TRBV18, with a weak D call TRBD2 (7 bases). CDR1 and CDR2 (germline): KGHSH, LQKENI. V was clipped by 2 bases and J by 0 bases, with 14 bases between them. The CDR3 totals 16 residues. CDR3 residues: CASSPEGGRYSYEQYF. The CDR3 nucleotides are TGTGCCAGCTCACCAGAGGGGGGGAGGTACTCCTACGAGCAGTACTTC.

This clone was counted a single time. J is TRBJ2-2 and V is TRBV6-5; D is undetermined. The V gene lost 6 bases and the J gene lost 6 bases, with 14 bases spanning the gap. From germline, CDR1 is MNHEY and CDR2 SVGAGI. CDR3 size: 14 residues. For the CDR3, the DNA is TGTGCCAGCAGAAGCATTACGGTGGCCGGGGAGCTGTTTTTT. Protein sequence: CASRSITVAGELFF.

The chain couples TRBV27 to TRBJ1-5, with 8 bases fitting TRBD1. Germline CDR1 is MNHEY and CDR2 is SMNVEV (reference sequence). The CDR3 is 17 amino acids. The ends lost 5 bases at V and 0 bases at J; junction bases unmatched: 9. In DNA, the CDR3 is TGTGCCAGCAGTGGCAGGGGGCGCGGGTATAGCAATCAGCCCCAGCATTTT. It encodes CASSGRGRGYSNQPQHF.

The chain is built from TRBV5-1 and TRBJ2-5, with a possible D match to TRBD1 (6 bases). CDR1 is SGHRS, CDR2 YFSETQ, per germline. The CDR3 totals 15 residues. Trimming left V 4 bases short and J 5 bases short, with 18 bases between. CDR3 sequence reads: CASSRQQGAAETQYF. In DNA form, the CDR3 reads TGCGCCAGCAGCCGTCAACAGGGAGCTGCGGAGACCCAGTACTTC.

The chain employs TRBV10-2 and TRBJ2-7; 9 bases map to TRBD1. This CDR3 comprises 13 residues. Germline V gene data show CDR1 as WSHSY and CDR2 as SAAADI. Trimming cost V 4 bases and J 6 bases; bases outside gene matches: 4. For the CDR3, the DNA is TGCGCCAGCAGTGGGGGACAGGGCCGCGAGCAGTACTTC. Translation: CASSGGQGREQYF.

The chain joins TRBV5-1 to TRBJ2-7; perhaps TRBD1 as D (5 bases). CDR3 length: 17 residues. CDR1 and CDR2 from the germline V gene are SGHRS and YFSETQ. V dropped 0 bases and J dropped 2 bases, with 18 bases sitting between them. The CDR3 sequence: CASSLGQTAAQPYEQYF. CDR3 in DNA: TGCGCCAGCAGCTTGGGTCAGACAGCCGCCCAACCCTACGAGCAGTACTTC.

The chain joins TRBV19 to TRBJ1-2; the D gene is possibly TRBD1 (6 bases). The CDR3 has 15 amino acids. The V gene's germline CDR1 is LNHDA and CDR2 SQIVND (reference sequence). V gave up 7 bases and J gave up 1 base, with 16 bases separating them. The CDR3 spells CASTLGGAGNYGYTF. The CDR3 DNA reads TGTGCCAGTACCTTGGGGGGGGCAGGTAACTATGGCTACACCTTC.

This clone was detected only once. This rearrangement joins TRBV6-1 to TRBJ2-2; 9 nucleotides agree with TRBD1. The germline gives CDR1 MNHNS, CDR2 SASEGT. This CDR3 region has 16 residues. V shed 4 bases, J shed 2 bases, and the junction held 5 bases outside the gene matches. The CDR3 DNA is TGTGCCAGCAGTGGGGGGACAGGGATAAACACCGGGGAGCTGTTTTTT. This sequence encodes CASSGGTGINTGELFF.

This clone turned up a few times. CDR3: CASSQVALTESSYEQYF. CDR3 sequence (DNA): TGTGCCAGCAGCCAAGTCGCCCTCACCGAGAGCTCCTACGAGCAGTACTTC. The chain employs TRBV4-2 and TRBJ2-7; D remains unclear. The CDR3 contains 17 residues. Between the trimmed V and J ends, which lost 1 base and 0 bases, there was a span of 16 bases. The germline V gene has CDR1 LGHNA and CDR2 YNFKEQ.

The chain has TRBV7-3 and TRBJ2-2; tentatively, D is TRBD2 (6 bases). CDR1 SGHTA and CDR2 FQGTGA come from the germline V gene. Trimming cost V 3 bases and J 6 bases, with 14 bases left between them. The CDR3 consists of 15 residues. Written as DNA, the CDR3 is TGTGCCAGCAGCTTCGCACCCCGACTAGCCGGGGAGCTGTTTTTT. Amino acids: CASSFAPRLAGELFF.

The CDR3 DNA reads as TGTGCCAGCAGCCAAAACTTCGGACAGGGAGAGAACACTGAAGCTTTCTTT. This gives the protein CASSQNFGQGENTEAFF. V gene TRBV11-3 combines with J gene TRBJ1-1; 8 positions match TRBD1. Germline CDR1 reads SGHNT; CDR2 reads YENEEA. Unmatched junction bases numbered 12, after V lost 5 bases and J lost 1 base. The CDR3 totals 17 residues.

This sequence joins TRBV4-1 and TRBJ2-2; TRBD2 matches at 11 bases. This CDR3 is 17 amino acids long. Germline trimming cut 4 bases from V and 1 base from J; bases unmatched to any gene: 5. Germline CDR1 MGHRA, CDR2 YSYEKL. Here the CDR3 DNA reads TGCGCCAGCAGCCGAACCACTAGCGGGGGGAACACCGGGGAGCTGTTTTTT. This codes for CASSRTTSGGNTGELFF.